Each of the 28 T cell receptor beta chains below was sequenced from the same sample in a study of technical replicates of blood from a handful of donors. Profiled with immunoSEQ multiplex PCR; TCRdb holds only in-frame clones, not every one. Of some 80,000 clones in the sample, 96% were seen once. Material for sequencing was T cells isolated from PBMCs. Every receptor here comes from a human donor in good health.

This chain joins TRBV7-8 and TRBJ2-2, with D perhaps TRBD1 (5 bases). The germline gives CDR1 SGHVS, CDR2 FQNEAQ. The V end lost 5 bases, the J end lost 1 base, and 11 bases lay between the germline ends. The CDR3 sequence is 15 residues long. The CDR3 region is CASSMDTLNTGELFF. The CDR3 DNA follows: TGTGCCAGCAGCATGGACACATTGAACACCGGGGAGCTGTTTTTT.

V gene TRBV7-2 combines with J gene TRBJ2-3; D is perhaps TRBD2 (6 bases). From germline, CDR1 is SGHTA and CDR2 FQGNSA. The CDR3 is 14 residues long. Trimming left V 2 bases short and J 6 bases short, with 12 bases between. In DNA, the CDR3 is TGTGCCAGCAGCTTAAGGTGGGAGGCTGATACGCAGTATTTT. Protein sequence: CASSLRWEADTQYF. Using reference TRBV7-2 and TRBJ2-3 for the parts outside the CDR3, the full variable domain is GAGVSQSPSNKVTEKGKDVELRCDPISGHTALYWYRQSLGQGLEFLIYFQGNSAPDKSGLPSDRFSAERTGGSVSTLTIQRTQQEDSAVYLCASSLRWEADTQYFGPGTRLTVL.

The chain links TRBV21-1 to TRBJ2-7; the table's D call TRBD1 went unverified against the DNA. TRBV21-1 is recorded as a pseudogene. This CDR3 has 13 residues. In DNA, the CDR3 is TGTGCCAGCAGCCTCGACAGGCGTTACGAGCAGTACTTC. It encodes CASSLDRRYEQYF.

The rearrangement joins TRBV4-3 to TRBJ2-7, with TRBD2 identical over 11 bases. The CDR3 has 15 amino acids. From germline, CDR1 is LGHNA and CDR2 YSLEER. V trimming: 1 base; J trimming: 3 bases; junction bases outside the gene matches: 2. The CDR3 sequence is CASSQGLAGIYEQYF. In DNA form, the CDR3 reads TGCGCCAGCAGCCAAGGACTAGCGGGGATCTACGAGCAGTACTTC.

The rearrangement links TRBV30 to TRBJ2-1; tentative D call: TRBD2 (7 bases). Between the trimmed V and J ends, which lost 3 bases and 4 bases, there was a span of 28 bases. The CDR3 spans 19 residues. CDR1 and CDR2 (germline): GTSNPN, SVGIG (reference sequence). The CDR3: CAWSRQARGIEGGYNEQFF. In DNA, the CDR3 is TGTGCCTGGAGCCGACAGGCTAGGGGTATTGAGGGAGGGTACAATGAGCAGTTCTTC.

The chain combines TRBV10-3 with TRBJ1-5; D may be TRBD1 (6 bases). V was pared by 8 bases and J by 6 bases, with 14 bases between. The CDR3 is made up of 13 amino acids. The germline V gene has CDR1 ENHRY and CDR2 SYGVKD. The CDR3 here is CAIGSGTSQPQHF. The DNA for the CDR3 is TGTGCCATCGGGAGTGGGACATCTCAGCCCCAGCATTTT.

The rearrangement joins TRBV29-1 to TRBJ2-1, with TRBD2 identical over 13 bases. The CDR3 loop spans 14 amino acids. Trimming at V came to 4 bases and at J to 8 bases, leaving 5 bases not matched to a gene. The germline CDR1 and CDR2 sequences are SQVTM and ANQGSEA. The CDR3 coding sequence is TGCAGCGTTGGGGGACTAGCGGGAAGAGATGAGCAGTTCTTC. It translates to CSVGGLAGRDEQFF.

This chain links TRBV14 with TRBJ1-1, with D uncertain. Deletions cut 3 bases from V and 1 base from J, with 15 bases between. CDR1 and CDR2 (germline): SGHDN, FVKESK. This CDR3 has 16 amino acids. The CDR3 protein is CASSQFYIAGNTEAFF. Here the CDR3 DNA reads TGTGCCAGCAGCCAGTTTTATATCGCGGGGAACACTGAAGCTTTCTTT.

The chain employs TRBV29-1 and TRBJ1-4; D not resolved. The CDR3 contains 15 residues. From germline, CDR1 is SQVTM and CDR2 ANQGSEA. V was cut by 3 bases and J by 7 bases, with 18 bases left in between. CDR3 sequence: CSVEGIEGRSEKLFF. The CDR3 nucleotides read TGCAGCGTTGAGGGGATTGAGGGTCGGAGTGAAAAACTGTTTTTT.

This clone was recorded once. The chain has TRBV7-6 and TRBJ2-2, with D tentatively TRBD1 (6 bases). There are 16 residues in the CDR3. V lost 5 bases, J lost 3 bases, and 16 bases lay in between. CDR1 and CDR2 from the germline V gene are SGHVS and FNYEAQ. CDR3 sequence (DNA): TGTGCCAGCAGCCCCGGGACACCTTACTACACCGGGGAGCTGTTTTTT. Encoded protein: CASSPGTPYYTGELFF.

The chain couples TRBV30 to TRBJ1-2, with 7 bases aligning to TRBD1. This CDR3 contains 13 residues. Looked up from germline, CDR1 is GTSNPN and CDR2 is SVGIG (reference sequence). Trimming at V came to 3 bases and at J to 7 bases, leaving 8 bases not matched to a gene. In nucleotides, the CDR3 is TGTGCCTGGAGAGGGGCCAGGGGGAGTGGCTACACCTTC. This translates into CAWRGARGSGYTF.

J is TRBJ1-1 and V is TRBV5-5; 8 bases align to TRBD1. The V and J ends lost 1 base and 11 bases, in that order; junction bases with no gene match: 10. This CDR3 comprises 14 residues. Germline V lookup: CDR1 SGHKS, CDR2 YYEKEE (reference sequence). The DNA for the CDR3 is TGTGCCAGCAGCTTGTCGGGACAGGTCGGTCAGGCTTTCTTT. It translates to CASSLSGQVGQAFF.

The chain has TRBV19 and TRBJ2-5, with D hard to call. The germline V gene has CDR1 LNHDA and CDR2 SQIVND (reference sequence). The CDR3 is 11 residues long. The V end was cut by 3 bases, the J end by 4 bases, with 3 bases between. CDR3 DNA sequence: TGTGCCAGTAGTATGCGAGAGACCCAGTACTTC. Its protein product is CASSMRETQYF.

V and J are TRBV5-4 and TRBJ2-1; weak D call: TRBD1 (5 bases). Trimming left V 0 bases short and J 8 bases short, with 15 bases between. Per germline, CDR1 SGHNT and CDR2 YYREEE (reference sequence). The CDR3 totals 15 residues. The CDR3 protein is CASSLARVAWDEQFF. The CDR3 nucleotides are TGTGCCAGCAGCTTGGCCAGGGTGGCTTGGGATGAGCAGTTCTTC.

The chain is built from TRBV11-2 and TRBJ2-7; D gene ambiguous. The CDR3 consists of 12 residues. CDR1 and CDR2 (germline): SGHAT, FQNNGV. Trimming cost V 5 bases and J 3 bases, with 8 bases left between them. The DNA for the CDR3 is TGTGCCAGCAGCCGAGTTCACTACGAGCAGTACTTC. The encoded protein is CASSRVHYEQYF.

The chain links TRBV27 to TRBJ1-5, with 11 bases lining up with TRBD1. With 5 bases clipped from V and 6 bases from J, the junction kept 9 bases outside the gene matches. Per the germline V gene, CDR1 is MNHEY and CDR2 is SMNVEV (reference sequence). The CDR3 sequence is 16 residues long. CDR3 sequence (DNA): TGTGCCAGCAGTGCCGGGACAGGGGGTTCCAGTCAGCCCCAGCATTTT. As protein: CASSAGTGGSSQPQHF.

This chain links TRBV18 with TRBJ2-7, with TRBD2 matching 12 bases. The J segment lost 6 bases and the V segment lost 3 bases, leaving 6 bases of the junction unmatched. Germline CDR1 and CDR2: KGHSH and LQKENI. There are 15 residues in the CDR3. The CDR3 sequence: CASSPTSGSWGEQYF. In nucleotides, the CDR3 is TGTGCCAGCTCACCGACTAGCGGGAGTTGGGGCGAGCAGTACTTC.

The J gene is TRBJ2-1, the V gene TRBV11-3; D is perhaps TRBD2 (5 bases). Trimming stripped 5 bases from V and 10 bases from J, with 12 bases between. This CDR3 comprises 12 residues. CDR1 is SGHNT and CDR2 is YENEEA in the germline V gene. The CDR3 bases are TGTGCCAGCAGCGATGGAGGTATCGAGCAGTTCTTC. Translating gives CASSDGGIEQFF.

The chain employs TRBV27 and TRBJ2-3, with TRBD2 as a possible D gene (7 bases). V was clipped by 7 bases and J by 2 bases, with 22 bases between them. This CDR3 is 17 amino acids long. Germline CDR1 MNHEY, CDR2 SMNVEV (reference sequence). This CDR3 reads CASKITGPGGYTDTQYF. In DNA, the CDR3 is TGTGCCAGCAAAATCACAGGGCCGGGGGGTTACACAGATACGCAGTATTTT.

The CDR3 reads CASSVGRDRGGNQPQHF. CDR3 bases: TGTGCCAGCAGTGTAGGGAGAGACAGGGGTGGGAATCAGCCCCAGCATTTT. V gene TRBV2 combines with J gene TRBJ1-5; TRBD1 agrees at 8 bases. The germline gives CDR1 SNHLY, CDR2 FYNNEI. V gave up 4 bases and J gave up 4 bases; unmatched junction bases: 12. The CDR3 has 17 amino acids. The full variable domain, its missing parts supplied by reference TRBV2 and TRBJ1-5, is EPEVTQTPSHQVTQMGQEVILRCVPISNHLYFYWYRQILGQKVEFLVSFYNNEISEKSEIFDDQFSVERPDGSNFTLKIRSTKLEDSAMYFCASSVGRDRGGNQPQHFGDGTRLSIL.

The chain has TRBV4-1 and TRBJ2-7; 7 nucleotides line up with TRBD1. Looked up from germline, CDR1 is MGHRA and CDR2 is YSYEKL. CDR3 size: 18 residues. Germline trimming cut 0 bases from V and 3 bases from J; bases unmatched to any gene: 14. The CDR3 spells CASSQDRISGQRSYEQYF. CDR3 in DNA: TGCGCCAGCAGCCAAGATCGGATTTCGGGACAGAGAAGCTACGAGCAGTACTTC.

The CDR3 DNA reads TGCAGCGTTGAATCTACAGGGGAGGCAAACACCATATATTTT. Encoded protein: CSVESTGEANTIYF. This chain joins TRBV29-1 and TRBJ1-3; 7 bases map to TRBD1. Germline V gene sequence: CDR1 SQVTM, CDR2 ANQGSEA. This CDR3 is 14 amino acids long. V was clipped by 2 bases and J by 6 bases; unmatched bases: 7.

The chain couples TRBV7-9 to TRBJ2-7; 9 nucleotides match TRBD2. Germline V gene lookup returns CDR1 SEHNR and CDR2 FQNEAQ (reference sequence). With V trimmed by 1 base and J by 3 bases, 1 base remained unmatched. The CDR3 has 14 amino acids. The DNA for the CDR3 is TGTGCCAGCAGCTTAGGCGGGAGGGGCTACGAGCAGTACTTC. This gives the protein CASSLGGRGYEQYF.

The chain recombines TRBV6-6 with TRBJ2-1, with a weak D call TRBD2 (5 bases). Trimming took 8 bases from V and 7 from J, leaving 18 bases between them. Looked up from germline, CDR1 is MNHNY and CDR2 is SVGAGI (reference sequence). This CDR3 contains 14 residues. CDR3 sequence: CASGGQVVRNEQFF. The CDR3 nucleotides are TGTGCCAGCGGCGGGCAGGTTGTAAGAAATGAGCAGTTCTTC.

The chain is built from TRBV15 and TRBJ2-7; 8 bases are a match to TRBD2. V lost 5 bases and J lost 0; bases outside the gene matches: 6. This CDR3 contains 15 residues. The germline gives CDR1 LNHNV, CDR2 YYDKDF (reference sequence). The CDR3 nucleotides read TGTGCCACCAGCTATACTAGCGGATACTCCTACGAGCAGTACTTC. Its protein is CATSYTSGYSYEQYF. The full variable domain, its missing parts supplied by reference TRBV15 and TRBJ2-7, is DAMVIQNPRYQVTQFGKPVTLSCSQTLNHNVMYWYQQKSSQAPKLLFHYYDKDFNNEADTPDNFQSRRPNTSFCFLDIRSPGLGDTAMYLCATSYTSGYSYEQYFGPGTRLTVT.

A word on this clone: Other DNA sequences in this sample translate to the same CDR3. The rearrangement uses TRBV5-1 and TRBJ1-1; no definite D call. V gave up 0 bases and J gave up 0 bases, with 3 bases separating them. CDR3 length: 13 amino acids. CDR1 is SGHRS and CDR2 is YFSETQ in the germline V gene. DNA for the CDR3: TGCGCCAGCAGCTTGGGGCTGAACACTGAAGCTTTCTTT. It encodes CASSLGLNTEAFF.

The rearrangement uses TRBV7-9 and TRBJ2-1; perhaps TRBD2 as D (6 bases). CDR1 and CDR2 from the germline V gene are SEHNR and FQNEAQ (reference sequence). Trimming took off 5 bases at V and 6 bases at J, with 14 bases between the two ends. The CDR3 has 14 residues. The CDR3 DNA reads as TGTGCCAGCAGCCCGCGGCGGGGTGTCAATGAGCAGTTCTTC. Amino acids: CASSPRRGVNEQFF.

This chain uses TRBV2 with TRBJ1-1; D is unresolved. From germline, CDR1 is SNHLY and CDR2 FYNNEI. The CDR3 runs to 10 residues. CDR3 DNA: TGTTCCCAGGTGAACACTGAAGCTTTCTTT. It specifies CSQVNTEAFF.